This T cell receptor beta chain was sequenced during a study of blood T cell repertoires in COVID-19. Turning to the study itself: Samples taken during acute and convalescent COVID-19 were collected in the United States, Italy and Spain.

Profiled with immunoSEQ multiplex PCR; TCRdb holds only in-frame clones, not every one. Among just over 95,000 clones, approximately 82% were seen once, and the ten largest hold 3.5% to 5%. Trimming removed 4 bases from V and 4 bases from J; junction bases left unmatched: 7. This CDR3 contains 14 residues. CDR1 and CDR2 from the germline V gene are SGHRS and YFSETQ. The sample taken for sequencing was peripheral blood. This chain connects TRBV5-1 to TRBJ1-2, with TRBD1 matching 7 bases. The receptor comes from a man aged 55 to 70 with acute or convalescent COVID-19. This chain's CDR3 is CASSGTAAAYGYTF. DNA of the CDR3: TGCGCCAGCAGCGGGACAGCCGCTGCCTATGGCTACACCTTC.